Listed here are 21 T cell receptor beta chains from one sample, sequenced in a study of T cell clonality in common variable immunodeficiency. Only in-frame clones appear in the TCRdb table, and some are missing; sequencing was by immunoSEQ multiplex PCR. This sample comprises about 64,000 clones, none seen once only. Sequenced sample: peripheral blood mononuclear cells. These receptors came from a person aged 18-69 years in good health.

This clone was seen at least ten times. Read data end 3 residues before the CDR3 end; the end is taken from the germline J gene. The chain carries TRBV28 and TRBJ1-1; D might be TRBD1 (6 bases). The V end was cut by 4 bases, the J end by 0 bases, with 18 bases between. The CDR3 totals 17 residues. The germline CDR1 and CDR2 sequences are MDHEN and SYDVKM. CDR3: CASSYEGTGTLNTEAFF. The part of the CDR3 DNA that was read is TGTGCCAGCAGTTACGAGGGAACCGGGACACTGAACACTGAA.

This clone was observed at least ten times. The read ends 3 residues early relative to the CDR3; the germline J gene fills the gap. The chain uses TRBV30 and TRBJ2-7; 8 bases agree with TRBD1. The CDR3 is 14 residues long. V was clipped by 0 bases and J by 4 bases; unmatched bases: 5. The germline gives CDR1 GTSNPN, CDR2 SVGIG (reference sequence). CDR3 region: CAWSVTGGPYEQYF. CDR3 bases read: TGTGCCTGGAGTGTTACAGGGGGTCCGTACGAG.

This clone showed up many times. The read terminates 3 residues ahead of where the CDR3 ends, so the germline J gene completes it. This rearrangement joins TRBV20-1 to TRBJ1-1, with TRBD1 matching 7 bases. V shed 5 bases and J 5 bases; nucleotides not matched to a gene: 11. The CDR3 is 14 amino acids. CDR1 is DFQATT, CDR2 SNEGSKA, per germline (reference sequence). The DNA read from the CDR3 is TGCAGTGCTTCCCAGGACAGGAGAGGGACTGAA. Its translation: CSASQDRRGTE. The CDR3 as a whole reads CSASQDRRGTEAFF.

This clone was observed many times. Read sequence stops 3 residues before the CDR3 end, and the germline J gene provides the missing end. The V call is TRBV3-1 (or the pseudogene TRBV3-2), the J call TRBJ2-3; 7 bases match TRBD2. The V gene's germline CDR1 is LGHDT and CDR2 YNNKEL (reference sequence). The junction had 5 bases not matched to a gene; V was cut back by 1 base and J by 1 base. The CDR3 loop spans 16 amino acids. CDR3 bases read: TGTGCCAGCAGCCAAGTAATCGCGGGGGGCACAGATACG. Protein sequence: CASSQVIAGGTDT. In full, the CDR3 reads CASSQVIAGGTDTQYF.

This clone was detected ten times or more. The read ends 3 residues shy of where the CDR3 ends; the end is completed using the germline J gene. This rearrangement joins TRBV5-4 to TRBJ1-3, with D possibly matching TRBD1 (6 bases). The CDR3 loop spans 13 amino acids. The V end was cut by 6 bases, the J end by 8 bases, with 15 bases between. Germline V gives CDR1 SGHNT, CDR2 YYREEE (reference sequence). The chain's CDR3 is CASTIDRSDTIYF. The CDR3 bases that were read are TGTGCCAGCACCATAGACAGGTCGGACACC. The complete variable domain, with remaining parts taken from reference TRBV5-4 and TRBJ1-3, reads ETGVTQSPTHLIKTRGQQVTLRCSSQSGHNTVSWYQQALGQGPQFIFQYYREEENGRGNFPPRFSGLQFPNYSSELNVNALELDDSALYLCASTIDRSDTIYFGEGSWLTVV.

This clone occurred many times. The CDR3 end is not reached by the read, which stops 3 residues before it; the germline J gene fills it in. This rearrangement joins TRBV5-1 to TRBJ2-4; the D gene is possibly TRBD1 (6 bases). The ends were cut back, 1 base at V and 0 bases at J, with 8 bases in the middle. The CDR3 extends over 15 amino acids. Germline V lookup: CDR1 SGHRS, CDR2 YFSETQ. CDR3 DNA (partial): TGCGCCAGCAGCTTGAACAGGGTAGCCAAAAACATT. It specifies CASSLNRVAKNI. The whole CDR3 reads CASSLNRVAKNIQYF. The variable domain in full, with the rest retrieved from reference TRBV5-1 and TRBJ2-4, is KAGVTQTPRYLIKTRGQQVTLSCSPISGHRSVSWYQQTPGQGLQFLFEYFSETQRNKGNFPGRFSGRQFSNSRSEMNVSTLELGDSALYLCASSLNRVAKNIQYFGAGTRLSVL.

This clone came up many times. This chain's CDR3 is CASSLQMMNTEAFF. The sequenced CDR3 bases are TGTGCCAGCAGCTTGCAGATGATGAACACTGAA. The chain recombines TRBV7-2 with TRBJ1-1, with no clear D. The read stops 3 residues short of the end of the CDR3; the missing end is completed from the germline J gene. The V gene lost 3 bases and the J gene lost 0 bases, with 8 bases spanning the gap. Germline CDR1 reads SGHTA; CDR2 reads FQGNSA. The CDR3 covers 14 residues.

The table lists this clone with many counts. The CDR3 goes on 3 residues after the read ends, and that part is filled in from the germline J gene. The chain employs TRBV4-1 and TRBJ2-7; 8 nucleotides line up with TRBD2. This CDR3 has 15 residues. V lost 5 bases and J lost 0; bases outside the gene matches: 6. Per the germline V gene, CDR1 is MGHRA and CDR2 is YSYEKL. The covered CDR3 bases are TGCGCCAGCAGCAAACGGGGGGGCAGCTCCTACGAG. Amino acid sequence: CASSKRGGSSYE. The CDR3 in its entirety is CASSKRGGSSYEQYF.

There are many counts of this clone. The read falls 3 residues short of the CDR3 end, and the missing part is taken from the germline J gene. The rearrangement links TRBV7-9 to TRBJ2-7; D is perhaps TRBD1 (5 bases). The CDR3 loop spans 13 amino acids. The germline V and J ends were trimmed by 5 bases and 2 bases, with 10 bases remaining between them. CDR1 is SEHNR and CDR2 is FQNEAQ in the germline V gene (reference sequence). The DNA read from the CDR3 is TGTGCCAGCAGCCGCAGGGATCCCTACGAG. Protein sequence: CASSRRDPYE. The full CDR3 sequence reads CASSRRDPYEQYF.

There are many counts of this clone. The observed sequence ends 3 residues before the CDR3 terminus, with the missing tail filled in from the germline J gene. This chain joins TRBV7-9 and TRBJ2-7, with 9 bases identical to TRBD1. This CDR3 contains 14 residues. The V gene's germline CDR1 is SEHNR and CDR2 FQNEAQ (reference sequence). The V segment lost 5 bases and the J segment 2 bases; nucleotides outside the gene matches: 4. The CDR3: CASSQGDRAYEQYF. The part of the CDR3 DNA that was read is TGTGCCAGCAGCCAAGGGGACAGGGCCTACGAG. The whole variable domain, remainder taken from reference TRBV7-9 and TRBJ2-7, is DTGVSQNPRHKITKRGQNVTFRCDPISEHNRLYWYRQTLGQGPEFLTYFQNEAQLEKSRLLSDRFSAERPKGSFSTLEIQRTEQGDSAMYLCASSQGDRAYEQYFGPGTRLTVT.

Many counts were recorded for this clone. The read finishes 3 residues shy of the CDR3 end, and the germline J gene is used to complete it. The chain combines TRBV30 with TRBJ1-2; D unclear. The ends were cut back, 3 bases at V and 4 bases at J, with 9 bases in the middle. The CDR3 length is 12 residues. Germline V CDR1 and CDR2: GTSNPN, SVGIG (reference sequence). CDR3 in amino acids: CAWSERTYGYTF. Partial CDR3 DNA: TGTGCCTGGAGCGAGCGGACCTATGGC.

This clone was recorded many times. The read finishes 3 residues shy of the CDR3 end, and the germline J gene is used to complete it. The rearrangement joins TRBV20-1 to TRBJ2-1; 12 bases align to TRBD1. V dropped 4 bases and J dropped 7; count of bases not matched to a gene: 8. The CDR3 spans 15 residues. Germline V gene data show CDR1 as DFQATT and CDR2 as SNEGSKA (reference sequence). CDR3 protein: CSATSGTGGSNEQFF. The part of the CDR3 DNA that was read is TGCAGTGCTACCTCCGGGACAGGGGGCTCAAATGAG.

The sample holds many counts of this clone. The read terminates 3 residues before the CDR3 end, so the remaining end is supplied by the germline J gene. This rearrangement joins TRBV6-4 to TRBJ2-2; TRBD1 might be the D (6 bases). Germline CDR1 is MRHNA and CDR2 is SNTAGT. The CDR3 is made up of 14 amino acids. Trimming removed 5 bases from V and 7 bases from J, with 14 bases in between. The CDR3 is CASSPGQNVGELFF. Partial CDR3 DNA: TGTGCCAGCAGTCCAGGACAGAACGTCGGGGAG.

Many counts were recorded for this clone. The read ends 3 residues shy of where the CDR3 ends; the end is completed using the germline J gene. This sequence joins TRBV19 and TRBJ2-4, with 7 nucleotides matching TRBD1. The CDR3 sequence is 14 residues long. In germline, CDR1 is LNHDA, CDR2 SQIVND (reference sequence). The V gene end was trimmed by 7 bases and the J gene end by 3 bases; junction bases not matched to a gene: 6. The CDR3 bases that were read are TGTGCCAGTACGACCGGGGACAGCAAAAACATT. As protein: CASTTGDSKNI. In full, the CDR3 is CASTTGDSKNIQYF.

This clone was observed many times. From the germline J gene comes the end of the CDR3, since the read stops 3 residues before it. The chain uses TRBV2 and TRBJ1-1; possibly TRBD1 for D (5 bases). Germline V CDR1 and CDR2: SNHLY, FYNNEI. This CDR3 is 13 amino acids long. V shed 3 bases and J shed 4 bases, with 9 bases lying between them. The sequenced part of the CDR3 DNA is TGTGCCAGCAGTGACAGGGCAAGCACTGAA. Its translation is CASSDRASTE. In full, the CDR3 reads CASSDRASTEAFF.

This clone was picked up many times. The observed sequence ends 3 residues before the CDR3 terminus, with the missing tail filled in from the germline J gene. V gene TRBV11-2 combines with J gene TRBJ2-1; TRBD2 is a possible D gene (5 bases). V gave up 5 bases and J gave up 6 bases, with 11 bases separating them. Germline V gene sequence: CDR1 SGHAT, CDR2 FQNNGV. The CDR3 has 13 residues. CDR3 sequence: CASSQSGFNEQFF. Partial CDR3 DNA: TGTGCCAGCAGCCAGAGCGGATTCAATGAG.

This clone was seen repeatedly, ten times or more. The read finishes 3 residues shy of the CDR3 end, and the germline J gene is used to complete it. Other DNA sequences within the sample encode an identical CDR3. This chain uses TRBV19 with TRBJ2-6, with 7 nucleotides matching TRBD1. The germline V gene has CDR1 LNHDA and CDR2 SQIVND (reference sequence). The ends lost 4 bases at V and 4 bases at J; junction bases unmatched: 7. The CDR3 covers 16 residues. The CDR3 reads CASSRDSSSGANVLTF. The sequenced part of the CDR3 DNA is TGTGCCAGTAGTAGGGACAGCAGCTCCGGGGCCAACGTC.

This clone was counted many times. Coverage ceases 3 residues before the CDR3 finishes, and the germline J gene fills in the end. V is TRBV20-1 and J is TRBJ2-1, with 7 bases that match TRBD1. The length of the CDR3 is 12 residues. V lost 6 bases to trimming and J lost 6 bases; unmatched junction nucleotides: 5. The germline V gene encodes CDR1 DFQATT and CDR2 SNEGSKA (reference sequence). CDR3 residues: CSANRQGNEQFF. The sequenced CDR3 bases are TGCAGTGCCAATCGACAGGGCAATGAG.

This clone was counted ten times or more. The sequence runs out 3 residues before the end of the CDR3; the remainder is reconstructed from the germline J gene. The chain has TRBV4-1 and TRBJ2-1, with 7 bases lining up with TRBD2. CDR1 MGHRA and CDR2 YSYEKL come from the germline V gene. Trimming at V came to 8 bases and at J to 0 bases, leaving 7 bases not matched to a gene. The CDR3 is 15 amino acids. CDR3 residues: CASAAGPSSYNEQFF. CDR3 DNA (partial): TGCGCCAGCGCAGCGGGACCTAGCTCCTACAATGAG.

The sample holds many counts of this clone. The read stops 3 residues short of the end of the CDR3; the missing end is completed from the germline J gene. The gene calls are TRBV12-3 or TRBV12-4 and TRBJ2-3, with TRBD2 matching over 10 bases. The CDR3 totals 15 residues. The V gene end was trimmed by 2 bases and the J gene end by 7 bases; junction bases not matched to a gene: 6. The CDR3 protein is CASSLQAGGPHTQYF. The CDR3 DNA, read in part, is TGTGCCAGCAGTTTACAAGCGGGGGGGCCCCATACG.

This clone was seen at least ten times. The missing CDR3 end, 3 residues past where the read stops, is filled in from the germline J gene. The V gene is TRBV5-6, the J gene TRBJ2-2, with D uncertain. This CDR3 contains 14 residues. The germline CDR1 and CDR2 sequences are SGHDT and YYEEEE. Trimming stripped 3 bases from V and 1 base from J, with 7 bases between. The CDR3 sequence: CASSYQWNTGELFF. The CDR3 bases that were read are TGTGCCAGCAGCTACCAGTGGAACACCGGGGAG.